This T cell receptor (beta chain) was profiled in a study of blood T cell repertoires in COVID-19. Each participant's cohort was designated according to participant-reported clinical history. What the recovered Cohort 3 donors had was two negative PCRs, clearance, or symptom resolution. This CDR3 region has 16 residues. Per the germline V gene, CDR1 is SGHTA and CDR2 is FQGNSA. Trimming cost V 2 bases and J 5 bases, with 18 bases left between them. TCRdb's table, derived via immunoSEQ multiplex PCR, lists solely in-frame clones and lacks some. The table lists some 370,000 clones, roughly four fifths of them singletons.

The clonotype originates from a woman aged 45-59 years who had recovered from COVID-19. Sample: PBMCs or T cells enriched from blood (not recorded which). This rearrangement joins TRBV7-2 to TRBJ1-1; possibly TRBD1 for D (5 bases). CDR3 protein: CASSLLGPGVGTEAFF. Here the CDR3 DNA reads TGTGCCAGCAGCTTATTAGGTCCGGGGGTGGGGACTGAAGCTTTCTTT. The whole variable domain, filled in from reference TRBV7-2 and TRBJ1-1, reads GAGVSQSPSNKVTEKGKDVELRCDPISGHTALYWYRQSLGQGLEFLIYFQGNSAPDKSGLPSDRFSAERTGGSVSTLTIQRTQQEDSAVYLCASSLLGPGVGTEAFFGQGTRLTVV.